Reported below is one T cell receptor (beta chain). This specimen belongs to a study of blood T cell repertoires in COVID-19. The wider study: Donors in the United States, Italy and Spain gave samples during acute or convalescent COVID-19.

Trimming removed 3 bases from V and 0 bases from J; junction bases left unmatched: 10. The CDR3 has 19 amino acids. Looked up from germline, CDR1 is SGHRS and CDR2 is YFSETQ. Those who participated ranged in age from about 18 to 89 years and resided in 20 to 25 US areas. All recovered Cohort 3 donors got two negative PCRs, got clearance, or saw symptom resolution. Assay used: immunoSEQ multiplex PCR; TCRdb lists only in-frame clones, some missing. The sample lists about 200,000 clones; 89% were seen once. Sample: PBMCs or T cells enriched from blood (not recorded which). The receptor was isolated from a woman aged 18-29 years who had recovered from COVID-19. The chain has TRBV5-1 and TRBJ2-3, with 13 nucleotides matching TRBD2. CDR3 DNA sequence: TGCGCCAGCAGCTCACATCCTCCGGGACTAGCGGGGAGCACAGATACGCAGTATTTT. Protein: CASSSHPPGLAGSTDTQYF.